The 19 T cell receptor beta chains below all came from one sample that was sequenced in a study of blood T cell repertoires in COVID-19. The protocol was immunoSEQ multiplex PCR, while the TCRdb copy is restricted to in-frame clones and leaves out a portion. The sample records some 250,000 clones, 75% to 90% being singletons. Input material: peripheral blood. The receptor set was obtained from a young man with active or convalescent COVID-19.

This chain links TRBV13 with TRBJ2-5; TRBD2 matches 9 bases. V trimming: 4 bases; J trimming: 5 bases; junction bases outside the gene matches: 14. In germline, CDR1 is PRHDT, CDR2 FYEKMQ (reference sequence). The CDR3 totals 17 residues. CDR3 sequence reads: CASSYYGGLARGETQYF. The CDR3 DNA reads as TGTGCCAGCAGCTACTACGGAGGACTAGCGAGAGGGGAGACCCAGTACTTC.

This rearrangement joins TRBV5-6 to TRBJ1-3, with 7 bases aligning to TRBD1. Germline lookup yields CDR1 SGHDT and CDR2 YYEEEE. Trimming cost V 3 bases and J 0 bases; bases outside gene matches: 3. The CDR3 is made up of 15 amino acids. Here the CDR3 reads CASSSQGNSGNTIYF. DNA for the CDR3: TGTGCCAGCAGCTCACAGGGGAACTCTGGAAACACCATATATTTT.

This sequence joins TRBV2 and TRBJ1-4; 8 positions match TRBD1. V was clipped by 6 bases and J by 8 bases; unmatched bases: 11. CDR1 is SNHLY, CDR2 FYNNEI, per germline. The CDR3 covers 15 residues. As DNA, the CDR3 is TGTGCCAGCAGAGCAACAGGGGGAAGTAACGAAAAACTGTTTTTT. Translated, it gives CASRATGGSNEKLFF.

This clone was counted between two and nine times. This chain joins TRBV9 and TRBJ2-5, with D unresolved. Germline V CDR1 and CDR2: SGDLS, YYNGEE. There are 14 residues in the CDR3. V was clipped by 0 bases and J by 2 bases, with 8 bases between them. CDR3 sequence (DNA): TGTGCCAGCAGCGTAGCTCACTATCAAGAGACCCAGTACTTC. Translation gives CASSVAHYQETQYF.

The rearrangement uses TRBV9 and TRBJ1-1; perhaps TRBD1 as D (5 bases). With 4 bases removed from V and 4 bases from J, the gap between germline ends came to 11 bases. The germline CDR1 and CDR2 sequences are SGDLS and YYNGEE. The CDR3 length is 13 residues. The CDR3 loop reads CASSLQGGTEAFF. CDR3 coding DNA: TGTGCCAGCAGCCTTCAGGGCGGCACTGAAGCTTTCTTT. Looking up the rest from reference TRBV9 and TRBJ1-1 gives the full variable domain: DSGVTQTPKHLITATGQRVTLRCSPRSGDLSVYWYQQSLDQGLQFLIQYYNGEERAKGNILERFSAQQFPDLHSELNLSSLELGDSALYFCASSLQGGTEAFFGQGTRLTVV.

CDR3 residues: CASSIGGTGAGELFF. The CDR3, as DNA: TGTGCCAGTAGTATAGGGGGGACAGGAGCCGGGGAGCTGTTTTTT. This sequence joins TRBV19 and TRBJ2-2, with 8 nucleotides matching TRBD1. The CDR3 is 15 residues long. In germline, CDR1 is LNHDA, CDR2 SQIVND (reference sequence). V dropped 1 base and J dropped 6; count of bases not matched to a gene: 4.

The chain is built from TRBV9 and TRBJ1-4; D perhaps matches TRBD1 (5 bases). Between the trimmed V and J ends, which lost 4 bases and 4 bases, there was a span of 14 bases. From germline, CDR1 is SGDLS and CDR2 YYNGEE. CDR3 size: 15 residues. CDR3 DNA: TGTGCCAGCAGCCTATCCTCGGGGGTTAATGAAAAACTGTTTTTT. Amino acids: CASSLSSGVNEKLFF. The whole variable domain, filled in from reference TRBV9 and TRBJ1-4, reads DSGVTQTPKHLITATGQRVTLRCSPRSGDLSVYWYQQSLDQGLQFLIQYYNGEERAKGNILERFSAQQFPDLHSELNLSSLELGDSALYFCASSLSSGVNEKLFFGSGTQLSVL.

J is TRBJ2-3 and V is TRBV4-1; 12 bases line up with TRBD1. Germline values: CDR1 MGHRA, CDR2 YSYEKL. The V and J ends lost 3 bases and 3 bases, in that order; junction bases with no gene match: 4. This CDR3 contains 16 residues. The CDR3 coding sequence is TGCGCCAGCAGCCAGGCGGGACAGGGGGCAACAGATACGCAGTATTTT. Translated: CASSQAGQGATDTQYF.

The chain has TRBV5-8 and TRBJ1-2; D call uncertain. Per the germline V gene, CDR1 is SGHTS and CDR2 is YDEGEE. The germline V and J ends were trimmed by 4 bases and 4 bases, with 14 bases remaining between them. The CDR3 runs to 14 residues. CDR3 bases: TGTGCCAGCAGCCATGATAGCTACCTCTATGGCTACACCTTC. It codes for CASSHDSYLYGYTF.

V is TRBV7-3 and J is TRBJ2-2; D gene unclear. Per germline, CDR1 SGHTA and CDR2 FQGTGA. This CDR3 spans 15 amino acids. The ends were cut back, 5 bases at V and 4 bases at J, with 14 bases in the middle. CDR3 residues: CASSKSAVGTGELFF. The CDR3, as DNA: TGTGCCAGCAGCAAGTCCGCAGTTGGCACCGGGGAGCTGTTTTTT. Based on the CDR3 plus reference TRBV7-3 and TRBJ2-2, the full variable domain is GAGVSQTPSNKVTEKGKYVELRCDPISGHTALYWYRQSLGQGPEFLIYFQGTGAADDSGLPNDRFFAVRPEGSVSTLKIQRTERGDSAVYLCASSKSAVGTGELFFGEGSRLTVL.

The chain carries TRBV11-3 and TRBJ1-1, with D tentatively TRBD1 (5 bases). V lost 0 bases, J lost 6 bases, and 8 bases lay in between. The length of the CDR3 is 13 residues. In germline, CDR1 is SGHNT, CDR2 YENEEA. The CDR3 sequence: CASSLDGGAEAFF. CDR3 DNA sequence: TGTGCCAGCAGCTTAGATGGGGGGGCTGAAGCTTTCTTT.

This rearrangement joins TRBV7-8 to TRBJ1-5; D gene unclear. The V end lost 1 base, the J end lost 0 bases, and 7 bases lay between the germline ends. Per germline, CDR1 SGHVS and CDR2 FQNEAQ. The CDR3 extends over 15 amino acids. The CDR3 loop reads CASSLVRDSNQPQHF. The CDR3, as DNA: TGTGCCAGCAGCTTAGTAAGAGATAGCAATCAGCCCCAGCATTTT.

CDR3: CASSLASLEAGELFF. In DNA form, the CDR3 reads TGTGCCAGCAGCTTAGCATCCCTAGAAGCCGGGGAGCTGTTTTTT. V and J are TRBV7-9 and TRBJ2-2; D not certain. There are 15 residues in the CDR3. Trimming pared 0 bases from V and 6 bases from J, leaving 11 bases between. Germline-derived CDR1 and CDR2 are SEHNR and FQNEAQ (reference sequence).

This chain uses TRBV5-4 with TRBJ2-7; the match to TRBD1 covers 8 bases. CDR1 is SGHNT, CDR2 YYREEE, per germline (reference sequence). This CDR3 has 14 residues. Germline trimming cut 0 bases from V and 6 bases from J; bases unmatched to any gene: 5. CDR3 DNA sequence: TGTGCCAGCAGCTTGGCAGGGGGCTCAGGCGAGCAGTACTTC. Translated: CASSLAGGSGEQYF.

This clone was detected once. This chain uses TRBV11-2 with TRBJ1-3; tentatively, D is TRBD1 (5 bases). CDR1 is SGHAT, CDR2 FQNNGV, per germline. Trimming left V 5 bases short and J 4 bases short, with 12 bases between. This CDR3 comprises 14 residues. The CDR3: CASSTGTDGNTIYF. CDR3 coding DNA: TGTGCCAGCAGCACCGGGACTGACGGAAACACCATATATTTT.

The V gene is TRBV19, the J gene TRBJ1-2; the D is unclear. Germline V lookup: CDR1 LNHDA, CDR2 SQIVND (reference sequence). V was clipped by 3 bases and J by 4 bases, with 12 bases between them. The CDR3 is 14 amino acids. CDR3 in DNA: TGTGCCAGTAGTATGGGCACCCCCCTCTATGGCTACACCTTC. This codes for CASSMGTPLYGYTF.

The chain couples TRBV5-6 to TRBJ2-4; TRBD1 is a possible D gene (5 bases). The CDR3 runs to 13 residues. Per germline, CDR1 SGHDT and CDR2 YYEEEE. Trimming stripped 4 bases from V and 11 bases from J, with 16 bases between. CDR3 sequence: CASSLDRGPLQYF. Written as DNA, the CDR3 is TGTGCCAGCAGCCTAGACAGAGGTCCCCTTCAGTACTTC.

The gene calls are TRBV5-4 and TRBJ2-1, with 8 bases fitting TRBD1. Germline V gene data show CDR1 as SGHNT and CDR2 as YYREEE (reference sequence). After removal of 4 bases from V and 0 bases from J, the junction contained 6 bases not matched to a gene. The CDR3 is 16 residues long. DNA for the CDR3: TGTGCCAGCAGCGGTCGGGGACAGGACTCCTACAATGAGCAGTTCTTC. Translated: CASSGRGQDSYNEQFF.

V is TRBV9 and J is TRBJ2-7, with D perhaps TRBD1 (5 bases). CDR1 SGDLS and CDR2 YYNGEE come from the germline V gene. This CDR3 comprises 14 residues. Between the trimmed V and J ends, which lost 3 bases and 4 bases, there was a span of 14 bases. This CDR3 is CASSESVGAYEQYF. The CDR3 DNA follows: TGTGCCAGCAGCGAGAGTGTAGGGGCGTACGAGCAGTACTTC.